The 16 T cell receptor beta chains in this list originate from one sample, sequenced in a study of blood T cell repertoires in COVID-19. TCRdb's table, derived via immunoSEQ multiplex PCR, lists solely in-frame clones and lacks some. The profile shows 250,000 to 300,000 clones, approximately 81% of them singletons. Sequencing was done on a sample of peripheral blood. The origin of the receptors is a woman aged 60-75 years with active or convalescent COVID-19.

The chain has TRBV7-2 and TRBJ1-1; D might be TRBD1 (5 bases). The germline gives CDR1 SGHTA, CDR2 FQGNSA. This CDR3 comprises 15 residues. V was shortened by 5 bases and J by 5 bases, with 18 bases between the two germline ends. In nucleotides, the CDR3 is TGTGCCAGCAGCCCTAGGGCGCCGGGGGGTACTGAAGCTTTCTTT. Translating it yields CASSPRAPGGTEAFF.

This clone was detected once. The J gene is TRBJ2-5, the V gene TRBV3-1 (or the pseudogene TRBV3-2); 7 bases match TRBD2. The germline V gene has CDR1 LGHDT and CDR2 YNNKEL (reference sequence). After removal of 1 base from V and 13 bases from J, the junction contained 12 bases not matched to a gene. The CDR3 extends over 14 amino acids. In DNA, the CDR3 is TGTGCCAGCAGCCAAGCGCGGGGGACCACCGGTGGGTACTTC. Amino acid sequence: CASSQARGTTGGYF.

The J gene is TRBJ2-7, the V gene TRBV19; D possibly corresponds to TRBD2 (6 bases). CDR1 LNHDA and CDR2 SQIVND come from the germline V gene (reference sequence). Trimming removed 6 bases at V and 7 bases at J, with 16 bases between. The CDR3 consists of 13 residues. The CDR3 region has the DNA TGTGCCAGTAGAGCACCATACGGAGGGGAGCAGTACTTC. Translated, it gives CASRAPYGGEQYF.

The chain combines TRBV19 with TRBJ1-1, with 12 bases aligning to TRBD1. CDR3 length equals 16 residues. V trimming: 5 bases; J trimming: 2 bases; junction bases outside the gene matches: 6. Per the germline V gene, CDR1 is LNHDA and CDR2 is SQIVND (reference sequence). CDR3 sequence (DNA): TGTGCCAGTAGTCCAGGGGACAGGGGGCTTAACACTGAAGCTTTCTTT. It is translated as CASSPGDRGLNTEAFF.

The CDR3 DNA reads as TGCGCCAGCAGCTTGACAGGGGAAGGGAATCAGCCCCAGCATTTT. Residues: CASSLTGEGNQPQHF. The chain carries TRBV5-1 and TRBJ1-5; 7 nucleotides agree with TRBD1. Germline trimming cut 1 base from V and 4 bases from J; bases unmatched to any gene: 5. CDR3 length: 15 amino acids. Looked up from germline, CDR1 is SGHRS and CDR2 is YFSETQ. Full variable domain (rest looked up from reference TRBV5-1 and TRBJ1-5): KAGVTQTPRYLIKTRGQQVTLSCSPISGHRSVSWYQQTPGQGLQFLFEYFSETQRNKGNFPGRFSGRQFSNSRSEMNVSTLELGDSALYLCASSLTGEGNQPQHFGDGTRLSIL.

This chain connects TRBV6-1 to TRBJ1-1; D might be TRBD1 (5 bases). This CDR3 region has 15 residues. From germline, CDR1 is MNHNS and CDR2 SASEGT. With 2 bases removed from V and 4 bases from J, the gap between germline ends came to 14 bases. In DNA, the CDR3 is TGTGCCAGCAGTGAATTGGCCGGAGGGGTCACTGAAGCTTTCTTT. Protein product: CASSELAGGVTEAFF.

This clone was seen a handful of times. The V and J genes are TRBV5-4 and TRBJ2-1, with 15 nucleotides matching TRBD2. The CDR3 consists of 17 residues. Looked up from germline, CDR1 is SGHNT and CDR2 is YYREEE (reference sequence). The V and J ends lost 4 bases and 5 bases, in that order; junction bases with no gene match: 7. For the CDR3, the DNA is TGTGCCAGCAGCCCGATCCGGACTAGCGGGGGGGACAATGAGCAGTTCTTC. Protein product: CASSPIRTSGGDNEQFF.

This rearrangement joins TRBV6-5 to TRBJ2-6; unclear D gene. The CDR3 totals 15 residues. Trimming stripped 7 bases from V and 1 base from J, with 11 bases between. Germline V gives CDR1 MNHEY, CDR2 SVGAGI. The CDR3 sequence is CASTFSGSGANVLTF. The CDR3 DNA sequence: TGTGCCAGCACCTTTTCGGGTTCTGGGGCCAACGTCCTGACTTTC.

The J gene is TRBJ1-2, the V gene TRBV5-4; tentative D call: TRBD1 (5 bases). V was cut by 6 bases and J by 7 bases, with 19 bases left in between. The CDR3 consists of 14 residues. The germline CDR1 and CDR2 sequences are SGHNT and YYREEE (reference sequence). The CDR3 region is CASIPVMGQGGYTF. The CDR3 DNA reads TGTGCCAGCATCCCGGTGATGGGGCAGGGTGGCTACACCTTC. The whole variable domain, remainder taken from reference TRBV5-4 and TRBJ1-2, is ETGVTQSPTHLIKTRGQQVTLRCSSQSGHNTVSWYQQALGQGPQFIFQYYREEENGRGNFPPRFSGLQFPNYSSELNVNALELDDSALYLCASIPVMGQGGYTFGSGTRLTVV.

The chain combines TRBV2 with TRBJ2-3; the match to TRBD2 covers 8 bases. With 6 bases clipped from V and 3 bases from J, the junction kept 11 bases outside the gene matches. The CDR3 has 16 amino acids. Germline values: CDR1 SNHLY, CDR2 FYNNEI. The CDR3 protein is CASREEAGGRTDTQYF. The CDR3 DNA follows: TGTGCCAGCAGAGAGGAGGCGGGGGGAAGGACAGATACGCAGTATTTT. Full variable domain (remainder filled in from reference TRBV2 and TRBJ2-3): EPEVTQTPSHQVTQMGQEVILRCVPISNHLYFYWYRQILGQKVEFLVSFYNNEISEKSEIFDDQFSVERPDGSNFTLKIRSTKLEDSAMYFCASREEAGGRTDTQYFGPGTRLTVL.

The chain combines TRBV19 with TRBJ2-2; 12 bases align to TRBD2. CDR3 length equals 16 residues. Germline V gene data show CDR1 as LNHDA and CDR2 as SQIVND (reference sequence). Trimming at V came to 1 base and at J to 5 bases, leaving 2 bases not matched to a gene. CDR3 region: CASSIASGGATGELFF. CDR3 nucleotides: TGTGCCAGTAGTATAGCTAGCGGGGGGGCGACCGGGGAGCTGTTTTTT.

Here the CDR3 reads CASSEYRATQPQHF. Written as DNA, the CDR3 is TGTGCCAGCAGTGAATACAGGGCCACCCAGCCCCAGCATTTT. This chain connects TRBV2 to TRBJ1-5; TRBD1 is a possible D gene (6 bases). This CDR3 region has 14 residues. Germline assignment: CDR1 SNHLY and CDR2 FYNNEI. The V and J ends lost 2 bases and 7 bases respectively, with 12 bases between them.

The gene calls are TRBV7-3 and TRBJ2-1; 14 positions agree with TRBD2. Germline trimming cut 5 bases from V and 3 bases from J; bases unmatched to any gene: 9. The V gene's germline CDR1 is SGHTA and CDR2 FQGTGA. CDR3 length equals 18 residues. CDR3 in amino acids: CASSPGPGLAGVYNEQFF. CDR3 bases: TGTGCCAGCAGCCCTGGACCGGGACTAGCGGGGGTCTACAATGAGCAGTTCTTC.

The chain employs TRBV14 and TRBJ1-2; the D is unclear. Trimming stripped 4 bases from V and 5 bases from J, with 14 bases between. This CDR3 contains 14 residues. Germline CDR1 reads SGHDN; CDR2 reads FVKESK. The CDR3 protein is CASSLRGGGYGYTF. The CDR3 nucleotides are TGTGCCAGCAGCCTAAGAGGCGGTGGGTATGGCTACACCTTC. Filled out from reference TRBV14 and TRBJ1-2, the complete variable domain reads EAGVTQFPSHSVIEKGQTVTLRCDPISGHDNLYWYRRVMGKEIKFLLHFVKESKQDESGMPNNRFLAERTGGTYSTLKVQPAELEDSGVYFCASSLRGGGYGYTFGSGTRLTVV.

This chain connects TRBV5-1 to TRBJ1-4; a weak D match, TRBD1 (6 bases). V lost 4 bases to trimming and J lost 3 bases, with 10 bases between them. The CDR3 covers 14 residues. Germline CDR1 SGHRS, CDR2 YFSETQ. The DNA for the CDR3 is TGCGCCAGCAGCCCGGACAGAGCTAATGAAAAACTGTTTTTT. Protein: CASSPDRANEKLFF.

This clone was found a few times. V gene TRBV9 combines with J gene TRBJ2-4; D ambiguous. Germline CDR1 reads SGDLS; CDR2 reads YYNGEE. The CDR3 loop spans 14 amino acids. V dropped 2 bases and J dropped 0 bases, with 6 bases sitting between them. In nucleotides, the CDR3 is TGTGCCAGCAGCGTTAGCCTAGCCAAAAACATTCAGTACTTC. It yields the protein CASSVSLAKNIQYF.